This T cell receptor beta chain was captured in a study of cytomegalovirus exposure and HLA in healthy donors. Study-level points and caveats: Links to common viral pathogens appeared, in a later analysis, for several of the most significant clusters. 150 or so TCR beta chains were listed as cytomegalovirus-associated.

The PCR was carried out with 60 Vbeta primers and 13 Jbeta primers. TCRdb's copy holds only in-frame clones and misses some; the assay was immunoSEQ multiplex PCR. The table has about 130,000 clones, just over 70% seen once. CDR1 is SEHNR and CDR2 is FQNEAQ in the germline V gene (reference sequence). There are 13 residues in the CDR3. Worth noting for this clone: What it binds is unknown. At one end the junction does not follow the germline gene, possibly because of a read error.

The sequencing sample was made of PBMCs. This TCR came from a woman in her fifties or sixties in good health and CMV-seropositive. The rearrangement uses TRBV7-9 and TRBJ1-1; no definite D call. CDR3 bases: TGTTCCAGCAGGTCAACTGGTTACACTGAAGCTTTCTTT. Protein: CSSRSTGYTEAFF.